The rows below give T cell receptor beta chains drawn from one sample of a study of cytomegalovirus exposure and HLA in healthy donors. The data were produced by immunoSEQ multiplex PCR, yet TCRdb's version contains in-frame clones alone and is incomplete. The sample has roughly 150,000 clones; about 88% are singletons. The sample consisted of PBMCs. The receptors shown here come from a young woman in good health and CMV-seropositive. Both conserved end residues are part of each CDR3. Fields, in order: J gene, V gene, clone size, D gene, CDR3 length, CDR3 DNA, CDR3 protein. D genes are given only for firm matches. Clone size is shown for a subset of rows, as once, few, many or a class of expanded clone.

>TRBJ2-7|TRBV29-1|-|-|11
TGCAGCGTTGAGACAGGTTACGAGCAGTACTTC
CSVETGYEQYF
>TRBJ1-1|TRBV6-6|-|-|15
TGTGCCAGCAGTTACGGTCCGGGAATGGGAACTGAAGCTTTCTTT
CASSYGPGMGTEAFF
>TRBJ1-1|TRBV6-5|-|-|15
TGTGCCAGCAGTTACTCGGGCATAAGGCACACTGAAGCTTTCTTT
CASSYSGIRHTEAFF
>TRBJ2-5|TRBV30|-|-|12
TGTGCCTGGGGCCCTAGACAAGAGACCCAGTACTTC
CAWGPRQETQYF
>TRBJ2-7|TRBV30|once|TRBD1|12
TGTGCCGGAAGGACAGGGTTGAACGAGCAGTACTTC
CAGRTGLNEQYF
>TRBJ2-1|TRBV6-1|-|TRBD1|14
TGTGCCAGCAGTGAAACGGGACAGTGGAATGAGCAGTTCTTC
CASSETGQWNEQFF
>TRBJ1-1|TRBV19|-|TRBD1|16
TGTGCCACCTCGGGACAGAGAGCCCCCCTGAACACTGAAGCTTTCTTT
CATSGQRAPLNTEAFF
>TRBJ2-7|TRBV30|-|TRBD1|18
TGTGCCTGGAGTGCCCGGGGATGGGACAGTCGGAGCTCCTACGAGCAGTACTTC
CAWSARGWDSRSSYEQYF
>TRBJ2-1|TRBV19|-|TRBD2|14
TGTGCCAGTAGTCTCCCGGGGAGGGACGCTGAGCAGTTCTTC
CASSLPGRDAEQFF
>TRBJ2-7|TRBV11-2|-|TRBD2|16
TGTGCCAGCAGCCGTAAAGTCTTAGCGGGATCCTACGAGCAGTACTTC
CASSRKVLAGSYEQYF
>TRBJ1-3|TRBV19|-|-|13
TGTGCCAGCCGGGTCGGTATTCGGAACACCATATATTTT
CASRVGIRNTIYF
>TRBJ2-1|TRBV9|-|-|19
TGTGCCAGCAGCGTAGTGGGACAGGGGATTTTTGCGGGAGGGGATGAGCAGTTCTTC
CASSVVGQGIFAGGDEQFF
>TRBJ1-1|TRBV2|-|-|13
TGTGCCAGCAGTCATCCGGGACACTCTGAAGCTTTCTTT
CASSHPGHSEAFF
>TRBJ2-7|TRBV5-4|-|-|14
TGTGCCAGCAGCTTTTCATCCGGTTCCTACGAGCAGTACTTC
CASSFSSGSYEQYF
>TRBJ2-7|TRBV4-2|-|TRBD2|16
TGTGCCAGCAGCCAAGAGTGGGCTAGCGGGACCTACGAGCAGTACTTC
CASSQEWASGTYEQYF
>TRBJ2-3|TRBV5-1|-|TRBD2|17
TGCGCCAGCAGCTCGTTACCGGGACTAGCGGGAGCAGATACGCAGTATTTT
CASSSLPGLAGADTQYF
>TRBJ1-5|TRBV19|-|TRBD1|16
TGTGCCAGTAGTACGGACAGGGGATTCGGGAATCAGCCCCAGCATTTT
CASSTDRGFGNQPQHF
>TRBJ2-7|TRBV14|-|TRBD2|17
TGTGCCAGCAGCCAAAAAACTAGCGGGAGGCGCTCCTACGAGCAGTACTTC
CASSQKTSGRRSYEQYF
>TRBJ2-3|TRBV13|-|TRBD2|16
TGTGCCAGCAGCCCGGGACTAGCGGGAGGCACAGATACGCAGTATTTT
CASSPGLAGGTDTQYF
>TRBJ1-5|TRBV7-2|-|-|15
TGTGCCAGCAGCTTAGAGCGGGCGGGGACTCAGCCCCAGCATTTT
CASSLERAGTQPQHF
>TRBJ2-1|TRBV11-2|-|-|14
TGTGCCAGCAGCTTAGACAGCTCCTACAATGAGCAGTTCTTC
CASSLDSSYNEQFF
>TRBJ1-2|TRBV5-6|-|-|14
TGTGCCAGCAGCTTGGGCCCGGCTAGCTATGGCTACACCTTC
CASSLGPASYGYTF
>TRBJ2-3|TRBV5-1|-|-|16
TGCGCCAGCAGCTTGGGGGACACGGCTAGCCCAGATACGCAGTATTTT
CASSLGDTASPDTQYF
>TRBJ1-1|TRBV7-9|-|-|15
TGTGCCAGCAGCCAAGGCCGGGATGAGGTCACTGAAGCTTTCTTT
CASSQGRDEVTEAFF
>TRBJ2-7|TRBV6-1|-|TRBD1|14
TGTGCCAGCAGGGGGACAGGGATAGCCTACGAGCAGTACTTC
CASRGTGIAYEQYF
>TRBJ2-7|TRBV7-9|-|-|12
TGTGCCAGCATGGGGGCCCGCTACGAGCAGTACTTC
CASMGARYEQYF
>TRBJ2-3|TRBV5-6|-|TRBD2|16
TGTGCCAGCAGCCTGAGGGAGGGCCGTCCCACAGATACGCAGTATTTT
CASSLREGRPTDTQYF
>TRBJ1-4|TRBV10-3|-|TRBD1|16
TGTGCCATCAGTGAGACCCTCGGACAGGGCGGCGAAAAACTGTTTTTT
CAISETLGQGGEKLFF
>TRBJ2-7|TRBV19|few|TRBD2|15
TGTGCCAGTAGGTCCGGGGGGGGAGAGTCCTACGAGCAGTACTTC
CASRSGGGESYEQYF
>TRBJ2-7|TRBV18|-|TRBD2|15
TGTGCCAGCTCACGGAATAGCGGGGCCTATTACGAGCAGTACTTC
CASSRNSGAYYEQYF
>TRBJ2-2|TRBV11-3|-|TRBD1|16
TGTGCCAGCAGCTTAGTTTGGACAGGGGGCCCCGGGGAGCTGTTTTTT
CASSLVWTGGPGELFF
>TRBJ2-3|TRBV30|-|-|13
TGTGCCTTTAAGACAGGTCGCACAGATACGCAGTATTTT
CAFKTGRTDTQYF
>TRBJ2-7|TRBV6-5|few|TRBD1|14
TGTGCCAGCAATCATGACAGGGGGTCCCACGAGCAGTACTTC
CASNHDRGSHEQYF
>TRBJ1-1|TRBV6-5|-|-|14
TGTGCCAGCAGTTACTCGGAGGGGAACACTGAAGCTTTCTTT
CASSYSEGNTEAFF
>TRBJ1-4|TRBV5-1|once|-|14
TGCGCCAGCAGCTTGGGCGCAACTAATGAAAAACTGTTTTTT
CASSLGATNEKLFF
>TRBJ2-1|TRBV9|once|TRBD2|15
TGTGCCAGCAGCGTAGGGACTAGCGGGAGTAATGAGCAGTTCTTC
CASSVGTSGSNEQFF
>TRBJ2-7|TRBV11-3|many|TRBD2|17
TGTGCCAGCAGCCAACGCAAGACTAGCGGGAGAAGGTACGAGCAGTACTTC
CASSQRKTSGRRYEQYF
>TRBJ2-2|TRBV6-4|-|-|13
TGTGCCAGCAGTGCTGACTACACCGGGGAGCTGTTTTTT
CASSADYTGELFF
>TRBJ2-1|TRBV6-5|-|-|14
TGTGCCAGCAGTTACGGGGCAGACTACAATGAGCAGTTCTTC
CASSYGADYNEQFF
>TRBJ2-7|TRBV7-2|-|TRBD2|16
TGTGCCAGCAGCTTCGCGGGAGCGGGGGAGTCCTACGAGCAGTACTTC
CASSFAGAGESYEQYF
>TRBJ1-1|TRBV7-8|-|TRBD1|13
TGTGCCAGCAGCTTTACAGGGGAAACTGAAGCTTTCTTT
CASSFTGETEAFF
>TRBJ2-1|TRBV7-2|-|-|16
TGTGCCAGCAGCTCATCTTACACAGGGACCTACAATGAGCAGTTCTTC
CASSSSYTGTYNEQFF
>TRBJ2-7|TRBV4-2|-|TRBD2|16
TGTGCCAGCAGCCAGATGGGGCCAGCGGGGGACTACGAGCAGTACTTC
CASSQMGPAGDYEQYF
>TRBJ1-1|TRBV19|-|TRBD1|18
TGTGCCAGTAGTATTTTAAGTGGGGGGGACAGGGGAAGGGCTGAAGCTTTCTTT
CASSILSGGDRGRAEAFF
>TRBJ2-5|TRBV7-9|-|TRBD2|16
TGTGCCAGCAGCTCCCCCGGACTAGCGGGATTAGAGACCCAGTACTTC
CASSSPGLAGLETQYF
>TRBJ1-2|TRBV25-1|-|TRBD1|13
TGTGCCAGCAGTGCCGGGACAGGGTATGGCTACACCTTC
CASSAGTGYGYTF
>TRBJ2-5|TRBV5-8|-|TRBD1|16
TGTGCCAGCAGCCCGCCCACAGGGGGCGCGGGGGAGACCCAGTACTTC
CASSPPTGGAGETQYF
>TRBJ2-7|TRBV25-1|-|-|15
TGTGCCAGCAGTGAAGTTCGGCAGGAGGGTATCGGGCAGTACTTC
CASSEVRQEGIGQYF
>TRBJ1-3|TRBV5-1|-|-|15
TGCGCCAGCAGCTTGGGACACAACTCTGGAAACACCATATATTTT
CASSLGHNSGNTIYF
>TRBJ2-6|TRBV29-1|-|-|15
TGCAGCGTTGGAGCAGGGTCTTGGGGGGCCAACGTCCTGACTTTC
CSVGAGSWGANVLTF
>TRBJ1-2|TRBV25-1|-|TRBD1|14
TGTGCCAGCAGAGGACAGGGGGGAACCTATGGCTACACCTTC
CASRGQGGTYGYTF
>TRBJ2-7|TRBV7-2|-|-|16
TGTGCCAGCAGCTTAGAGAGGCCAGGGTCCCCCTACGAGCAGTACTTC
CASSLERPGSPYEQYF
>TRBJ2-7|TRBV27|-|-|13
TGTGCCAGCAGTTTGATGAGCGGTGGTGAGCAGTACTTC
CASSLMSGGEQYF
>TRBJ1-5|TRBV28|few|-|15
TGTGCCAGCAGTTTATCGGGCAGGGTTTATCAGCCCCAGCATTTT
CASSLSGRVYQPQHF